The 7 T cell receptor beta chains listed next were all sequenced from one sample in a study of blood T cell repertoires in COVID-19. Some clones are missing from TCRdb's copy, which holds only in-frame ones; the method was immunoSEQ multiplex PCR. Found here are 150,000 to 200,000 clones, roughly 84% of them singletons; the top ten hold approximately 18%. Sequenced sample: peripheral blood. All receptors come from a person between 65 and 79 years old with COVID-19, enrolled during active disease.

The chain combines TRBV28 with TRBJ1-3, with TRBD1 as a possible D gene (6 bases). CDR3 length equals 17 residues. Germline V gene data show CDR1 as MDHEN and CDR2 as SYDVKM. The ends were cut back, 4 bases at V and 0 bases at J, with 16 bases in the middle. The CDR3, as DNA: TGTGCCAGCAGTTCGGGACAACTAAAGAGCTCTGGAAACACCATATATTTT. Its translation is CASSSGQLKSSGNTIYF.

The V and J genes are TRBV5-6 and TRBJ2-7, with D perhaps matching TRBD1 (5 bases). Germline loops: CDR1 SGHDT, CDR2 YYEEEE. The CDR3 contains 16 residues. Between the trimmed V and J ends, which lost 0 bases and 4 bases, there was a span of 17 bases. In DNA form, the CDR3 reads TGTGCCAGCAGCTTGGTAAGGCAGGGAAGAATGTACGAGCAGTACTTC. Its protein product is CASSLVRQGRMYEQYF.

The V and J genes are TRBV3-1 (or the pseudogene TRBV3-2) and TRBJ2-1; 8 bases match TRBD2. There are 16 residues in the CDR3. In germline, CDR1 is LGHDT, CDR2 YNNKEL (reference sequence). The V and J ends lost 3 bases and 5 bases, in that order; junction bases with no gene match: 9. The CDR3 DNA sequence: TGTGCCAGCAGCCATAGACGGGGGGGATTTGACAATGAGCAGTTCTTC. Encoded protein: CASSHRRGGFDNEQFF.

This clone appeared a single time. V is TRBV5-1 and J is TRBJ1-2, with TRBD1 as a possible D gene (6 bases). CDR3 length equals 14 residues. Germline CDR1 SGHRS, CDR2 YFSETQ. Between the trimmed V and J ends, which lost 4 bases and 8 bases, there was a span of 18 bases. The CDR3 loop reads CASSPYQTGSGYTF. The DNA for the CDR3 is TGCGCCAGCAGCCCGTACCAGACAGGCTCCGGCTACACCTTC.

The chain joins TRBV16 to TRBJ1-2; D unclear. V lost 0 bases to trimming and J lost 4 bases, with 12 bases between them. This CDR3 is built from 15 residues. Per the germline V gene, CDR1 is KGHSY and CDR2 is FQNENV. The CDR3 DNA is TGTGCCAGCAGCCAATCGGGAGGTGGAGGCTATGGCTACACCTTC. This translates into CASSQSGGGGYGYTF. The full variable domain, completed using reference TRBV16 and TRBJ1-2, is GEEVAQTPKHLVRGEGQKAKLYCAPIKGHSYVFWYQQVLKNEFKFLISFQNENVFDETGMPKERFSAKCLPNSPCSLEIQATKLEDSAVYFCASSQSGGGGYGYTFGSGTRLTVV.

This chain connects TRBV3-1 (or the pseudogene TRBV3-2) to TRBJ1-1; D remains ambiguous. CDR1 is LGHDT, CDR2 YNNKEL, per germline (reference sequence). The CDR3 runs 14 residues. V was cut by 0 bases and J by 4 bases, with 9 bases left in between. CDR3 DNA: TGTGCCAGCAGCCAAGAAGGCAGACTCACTGAAGCTTTCTTT. Translating it yields CASSQEGRLTEAFF.

This sequence joins TRBV30 and TRBJ2-7, with TRBD2 as a possible D gene (5 bases). This CDR3 spans 14 amino acids. Trimming pared 2 bases from V and 4 bases from J, leaving 15 bases between. Germline values: CDR1 GTSNPN, CDR2 SVGIG (reference sequence). The CDR3 nucleotides read TGTGCCTGGAGTCCGCCGAGCGGACCATACGAGCAGTACTTC. It yields the protein CAWSPPSGPYEQYF.